These 26 T cell receptor beta chains share one sample of origin, sequenced in a study of blood T cell repertoires in COVID-19 (dated by TCRdb to 2020 to 2022). Library preparation used the immunoSEQ multiplex PCR assay. Imported from immuneACCESS, the table was reduced by TCRdb to in-frame sequences with V and J called. These copies leave out some clones; in studies compared against another copy, an unresolved V gene accounts for under half, and the cause of the remainder is not known. The sample table holds some 230,000 clones, of which 84% were seen once. Clones ranked in the top ten supply about 2.3% of the sample. Sequencing used peripheral blood. All receptors derive from a woman in her sixties or seventies with acute or convalescent COVID-19.

The rearrangement uses TRBV27 and TRBJ1-5; 7 bases align to TRBD1. The germline gives CDR1 MNHEY, CDR2 SMNVEV (reference sequence). J gave up 6 bases and V 3 bases, and 11 bases lay outside the gene matches. The CDR3 length is 16 residues. The CDR3 nucleotides read TGTGCCAGCAGTTTGACCACCAAGGGGGCTGGTCAGCCCCAGCATTTT. Translation gives CASSLTTKGAGQPQHF.

V is TRBV6-6 and J is TRBJ2-7; D is perhaps TRBD1 (6 bases). The CDR3 covers 14 residues. Germline lookup yields CDR1 MNHNY and CDR2 SVGAGI (reference sequence). V lost 2 bases and J lost 0, with 8 bases in between. The CDR3 sequence: CASSYTGSSYEQYF. In nucleotides, the CDR3 is TGTGCCAGCAGTTACACAGGGTCCTCCTACGAGCAGTACTTC.

This clone was observed once. CDR3 protein: CASSLRTGGYGYTF. In nucleotides, the CDR3 is TGCGCCAGCAGCTTGAGGACAGGGGGCTATGGCTACACCTTC. The chain carries TRBV5-1 and TRBJ1-2, with 10 nucleotides matching TRBD1. The germline V gene has CDR1 SGHRS and CDR2 YFSETQ. V was clipped by 1 base and J by 4 bases; unmatched bases: 1. The length of the CDR3 is 14 residues.

This clone is a singleton in its sample. This chain links TRBV5-5 with TRBJ1-6; 7 bases match TRBD1. V gave up 4 bases and J gave up 1 base; unmatched junction bases: 11. The CDR3 extends over 18 amino acids. CDR1 SGHKS and CDR2 YYEKEE come from the germline V gene (reference sequence). The CDR3 bases are TGTGCCAGCAGCCGACAGGGTCACTTGGGATCCTATAATTCACCCCTCCACTTT. Translated: CASSRQGHLGSYNSPLHF.

The gene calls are TRBV19 and TRBJ2-3, with 11 bases lining up with TRBD2. CDR1 is LNHDA, CDR2 SQIVND, per germline (reference sequence). The junction had 10 bases not matched to a gene; V was cut back by 3 bases and J by 2 bases. CDR3 length: 18 amino acids. The chain's CDR3 is CASSITSGGTFFTDTQYF. CDR3 coding DNA: TGTGCCAGTAGTATTACTAGCGGGGGTACTTTTTTCACAGATACGCAGTATTTT.

The rearrangement joins TRBV4-1 to TRBJ1-1; a possible D gene is TRBD1 (6 bases). Germline V CDR1 and CDR2: MGHRA, YSYEKL. This CDR3 has 14 amino acids. Trimming removed 5 bases at V and 6 bases at J, with 16 bases between. The CDR3: CASSDPRGSAEAFF. The DNA for the CDR3 is TGCGCCAGCAGCGACCCCAGGGGTTCCGCTGAAGCTTTCTTT.

The rearrangement links TRBV5-4 to TRBJ2-7; possible D gene TRBD2, 5 bases. CDR1 is SGHNT and CDR2 is YYREEE in the germline V gene (reference sequence). V dropped 1 base and J dropped 5 bases, with 19 bases sitting between them. The CDR3 sequence is 16 residues long. The CDR3 region has the DNA TGTGCCAGCAGCTTGTCGTTTTGGGGAGTTAATGACGAGCAGTACTTC. Translation: CASSLSFWGVNDEQYF.

V usage is TRBV10-3 and J usage is TRBJ2-3, with 10 bases lining up with TRBD2. CDR3 size: 15 residues. J gave up 0 bases and V 6 bases, and 3 bases lay outside the gene matches. CDR1 and CDR2 (germline): ENHRY, SYGVKD. The CDR3 region is CAIRDSGGSTDTQYF. CDR3 bases: TGTGCCATCAGGGATAGCGGGGGGAGCACAGATACGCAGTATTTT.

The chain carries TRBV19 and TRBJ1-5; TRBD1 matches 7 bases. Trimming removed 5 bases from V and 11 bases from J; junction bases left unmatched: 15. This CDR3 region has 15 residues. CDR1 LNHDA and CDR2 SQIVND come from the germline V gene (reference sequence). CDR3 protein: CASSSLRQGVRSQHF. The CDR3 coding sequence is TGTGCCAGTAGTTCACTCAGACAGGGAGTCAGGTCCCAGCATTTT. Full variable domain (remainder filled in from reference TRBV19 and TRBJ1-5): DGGITQSPKYLFRKEGQNVTLSCEQNLNHDAMYWYRQDPGQGLRLIYYSQIVNDFQKGDIAEGYSVSREKKESFPLTVTSAQKNPTAFYLCASSSLRQGVRSQHFGDGTRLSIL.

About this clone itself: This sample also contains other DNA sequences that code for the same CDR3. This CDR3 is CASSQQGYEQYF. CDR3 nucleotides: TGTGCCAGCAGCCAACAGGGGTACGAGCAGTACTTC. This chain uses TRBV2 with TRBJ2-7; 7 bases are a match to TRBD1. The CDR3 spans 12 residues. Germline lookup yields CDR1 SNHLY and CDR2 FYNNEI. After removal of 6 bases from V and 4 bases from J, the junction contained 3 bases not matched to a gene.

The rearrangement uses TRBV11-3 and TRBJ2-2; 7 bases align to TRBD1. V dropped 4 bases and J dropped 6; count of bases not matched to a gene: 5. Germline V lookup: CDR1 SGHNT, CDR2 YENEEA. This CDR3 region has 14 residues. As DNA, the CDR3 is TGTGCCAGCAGCTCGACAGGGTTAGCCGGGGAGCTGTTTTTT. Amino acids: CASSSTGLAGELFF.

This clone has just one count. The rearrangement links TRBV7-6 to TRBJ1-3; 12 bases line up with TRBD1. Trimming removed 8 bases from V and 3 bases from J; junction bases left unmatched: 8. Germline V gene sequence: CDR1 SGHVS, CDR2 FNYEAQ. The CDR3 extends over 16 amino acids. Here the CDR3 reads CASSLGQGAGGNTIYF. DNA of the CDR3: TGTGCCAGCTCCCTGGGACAGGGGGCGGGTGGAAACACCATATATTTT.

V usage is TRBV2 and J usage is TRBJ2-7; 9 bases agree with TRBD1. V was clipped by 10 bases and J by 9 bases; unmatched bases: 10. Germline CDR1 SNHLY, CDR2 FYNNEI. The CDR3 consists of 12 residues. The CDR3 DNA sequence: TGTGCCATCCCGGGACAGGGTGGTAGGCAGTACTTC. This encodes CAIPGQGGRQYF.

The CDR3 region is CASSELGTGGLNTEAFF. The DNA of the CDR3 is TGTGCCAGCAGTGAATTAGGGACAGGGGGCTTGAACACTGAAGCTTTCTTT. This rearrangement joins TRBV2 to TRBJ1-1; 12 bases fit TRBD1. V lost 2 bases to trimming and J lost 0 bases; unmatched junction nucleotides: 4. The germline gives CDR1 SNHLY, CDR2 FYNNEI. The CDR3 runs to 17 residues. The entire variable domain, with the rest obtained from reference TRBV2 and TRBJ1-1, is as follows: EPEVTQTPSHQVTQMGQEVILRCVPISNHLYFYWYRQILGQKVEFLVSFYNNEISEKSEIFDDQFSVERPDGSNFTLKIRSTKLEDSAMYFCASSELGTGGLNTEAFFGQGTRLTVV.

Only one count was recorded for this clone. The rearrangement uses TRBV2 and TRBJ1-3, with a tentative D call TRBD1 (5 bases). CDR1 is SNHLY and CDR2 is FYNNEI in the germline V gene. Trimming left V 5 bases short and J 3 bases short, with 8 bases between. The CDR3 runs to 13 residues. Written as DNA, the CDR3 is TGTGCCAGCAGTCCAGACAGTGGAAACACCATATATTTT. Translated, it gives CASSPDSGNTIYF.

The V call is TRBV27, the J call TRBJ1-2, with D possibly TRBD1 on 6 matching bases. Trimming pared 5 bases from V and 4 bases from J, leaving 14 bases between. Germline values: CDR1 MNHEY, CDR2 SMNVEV (reference sequence). The CDR3 has 14 residues. The CDR3 protein is CASSRYRDLYGYTF. The CDR3 bases are TGTGCCAGCAGTCGATACAGGGACCTCTATGGCTACACCTTC.

The chain employs TRBV6-5 and TRBJ2-1, with 9 bases matching TRBD1. The CDR3 runs 14 residues. V lost 8 bases, J lost 4 bases, and 6 bases stayed unmatched. In germline, CDR1 is MNHEY, CDR2 SVGAGI. Here the CDR3 reads CASSTGGAYNEQFF. For the CDR3, the DNA is TGTGCCAGCTCAACAGGGGGCGCTTACAATGAGCAGTTCTTC.

This sequence joins TRBV28 and TRBJ1-3; no clear D gene. The CDR3 is 14 residues long. Trimming pared 3 bases from V and 3 bases from J, leaving 9 bases between. The germline gives CDR1 MDHEN, CDR2 SYDVKM. The CDR3 sequence: CASSFAGYGNTIYF. CDR3 coding DNA: TGTGCCAGCAGTTTTGCAGGTTATGGAAACACCATATATTTT.

The chain carries TRBV3-1 (or the pseudogene TRBV3-2) and TRBJ1-2, with 7 bases identical to TRBD1. Germline assignment: CDR1 LGHDT and CDR2 YNNKEL (reference sequence). V gave up 4 bases and J gave up 7 bases; unmatched junction bases: 9. The CDR3 totals 14 residues. The chain's CDR3 is CASSRTGVRSGYTF. The CDR3 DNA is TGTGCCAGCAGCCGGACAGGAGTGAGGAGTGGCTACACCTTC.

The chain joins TRBV20-1 to TRBJ2-5; a weak D match, TRBD2 (6 bases). Germline CDR1 is DFQATT and CDR2 is SNEGSKA (reference sequence). Between the trimmed V and J ends, which lost 3 bases and 0 bases, there was a span of 14 bases. This CDR3 comprises 15 residues. The CDR3 sequence is CSASPTRDYQETQYF. The CDR3 DNA is TGCAGTGCTAGTCCAACAAGGGACTACCAAGAGACCCAGTACTTC.

A single count supports this clone. The gene calls are TRBV7-2 and TRBJ2-7, with D maybe TRBD2 (7 bases). Germline V gives CDR1 SGHTA, CDR2 FQGNSA. This CDR3 has 15 amino acids. The ends were cut back, 1 base at V and 2 bases at J, with 12 bases in the middle. This CDR3 reads CASSLGGGFPYEQYF. The CDR3 nucleotides are TGTGCCAGCAGCTTAGGCGGGGGCTTCCCCTACGAGCAGTACTTC.

This CDR3 is CASNPRQGDEITYQPQHF. The DNA for the CDR3 is TGCGCCAGCAATCCCCGACAGGGGGATGAAATCACGTATCAGCCCCAGCATTTT. This sequence joins TRBV5-1 and TRBJ1-5; TRBD1 aligns across 9 bases. The CDR3 length is 18 residues. Germline CDR1 reads SGHRS; CDR2 reads YFSETQ. Trimming cost V 6 bases and J 5 bases; bases outside gene matches: 18.

This chain uses TRBV7-8 with TRBJ1-2, with a possible D match to TRBD1 (5 bases). Germline V gene sequence: CDR1 SGHVS, CDR2 FQNEAQ. The germline V and J ends were trimmed by 5 bases and 2 bases, with 12 bases remaining between them. CDR3 length equals 14 residues. The CDR3, as DNA: TGTGCCAGCAGCCCGAGACAGCCGAACTATGGCTACACCTTC. Its translation is CASSPRQPNYGYTF.

The chain couples TRBV19 to TRBJ1-5, with TRBD1 as a possible D gene (5 bases). From germline, CDR1 is LNHDA and CDR2 SQIVND (reference sequence). This CDR3 has 13 amino acids. V was clipped by 3 bases and J by 6 bases, with 9 bases between them. The chain's CDR3 is CASSIAGLQPQHF. In nucleotides, the CDR3 is TGTGCCAGTAGTATTGCAGGGCTTCAGCCCCAGCATTTT.

The chain joins TRBV5-4 to TRBJ2-5; 7 bases fit TRBD1. CDR1 and CDR2 (germline): SGHNT, YYREEE (reference sequence). V lost 4 bases and J lost 5; bases outside the gene matches: 17. The CDR3 sequence is 17 residues long. The CDR3, as DNA: TGTGCCAGCAGCCTGGGGGCCCTGACAGGGTCTCTGGAGACCCAGTACTTC. It translates to CASSLGALTGSLETQYF. The entire variable domain, with the rest obtained from reference TRBV5-4 and TRBJ2-5, is as follows: ETGVTQSPTHLIKTRGQQVTLRCSSQSGHNTVSWYQQALGQGPQFIFQYYREEENGRGNFPPRFSGLQFPNYSSELNVNALELDDSALYLCASSLGALTGSLETQYFGPGTRLLVL.

This chain joins TRBV4-3 and TRBJ1-3; 8 nucleotides line up with TRBD1. The CDR3 loop spans 15 amino acids. Germline lookup yields CDR1 LGHNA and CDR2 YSLEER. Germline trimming cut 5 bases from V and 4 bases from J; bases unmatched to any gene: 7. The CDR3 DNA reads as TGCGCCAGCAGCTTAAACGGGGACAGGGGAAACACCATATATTTT. It is translated as CASSLNGDRGNTIYF.